The present T cell receptor (beta chain) was sequenced within a study of CD8+CD57+ T cells in acquired aplastic anemia (dated by TCRdb to between 2018 and 2020). Looking at the study overall: A mean of approximately 3 ug of DNA, ranging from roughly 0.19 to 27.4 ug, was extracted from sorted CD4+ and CD8+ cells. An average of roughly 10 million reads for CD4+ cells and 11 million or so reads for CD8+ cells was obtained from healthy donor samples. Study-level results and caveats: Over 25 CD8+ CDR3 sequences were found in both patients and controls but appeared to be highly expressed in patients and within the immunodominant clones of the patients. No significant difference in CD8+ Simpson's diversity was found between patients and healthy controls (P=0.060).

In the study, sorted CD4+ and CD8+ blood T cells from patients with severe aplastic anemia and from healthy subjects underwent deep sequencing of TCR repertoires. Ficoll-Paque density gradient centrifugation was used to isolate peripheral blood mononuclear cells. Before DNA extraction, CD4+ and CD8+ T cells were sorted by FACS or by magnetic beads. Genomic DNA served as template for TCR beta VDJ combination and CDR3 sequence profiling. An Illumina HiSeq 2000 was used for TCR repertoire sequencing. The paper's processing steps were these. TRBV/TRBJ rearrangement plots, CDR3 size and DJ length profiles, and Simpson's diversity index were used to evaluate the repertoires. The most abundant DNA sequence in the deep sequencing data was defined as the immunodominant clone. CDR3 amino acid sequences were checked for sharing across subjects and were also compared against the VDJdb database and published repertoires. Through fastp at Q25 and MiXCR, TCRdb rebuilt clones from the public reads, retaining in-frame beta chains. Identical CDR3 proteins give one entry, which carries the most common genes and DNA. These V and J calls originate from TCRdb's pipeline instead of the authors' own analysis. The sample table holds some 410,000 distinct CDR3 sequences, of which approximately 70% were seen once. Less than 4% of the sample is held by the ten biggest clonotypes.

This clonotype was seen more than once but under ten times. This clone's antigen is unknown. One base away there is no much larger clone; base qualities are not given. Sequenced sample: sorted CD4+, CD8+, or CD8+CD57+ T cells (not recorded which) from PBMCs. This TCR was recovered from a human donor in good health, serving as a control.

In nucleotide form, the sequence is TGTGCTGCAGCAAGGTCGGGCTATGGCTACACCTTC. This yields the protein CAAARSGYGYTF. The sequence joins TRBV7-9 to TRBJ1-2; the D gene identity is not certain. Including the terminal cysteine and phenylalanine, the CDR3 comprises 12 residues. The only DNA kept is the CDR3, 36 bases in frame from the first base. CDR1 SEHNR and CDR2 FQNEAQ are derived from the germline V gene (reference sequence).